The 29 T cell receptor beta chains below were found in one sample sequenced in a study of T cells in localized non-small cell lung cancer. Clones were sequenced by immunoSEQ multiplex PCR, and TCRdb holds only the in-frame ones, with some missing. The table records more than 12,000 clones, roughly 84% of them present only once. This specimen was peripheral blood, taken before any cancer treatment. The source of these receptors is a female donor older than 55 with stage I squamous cell lung carcinoma.

The J gene is TRBJ1-6, the V gene TRBV4-2; the D is unclear. Deletions cut 0 bases from V and 7 bases from J, with 7 bases between. The CDR3 spans 14 residues. Germline CDR1 and CDR2: LGHNA and YNFKEQ. The CDR3 nucleotides read TGTGCCAGCAGCCAAGATGCGGAAAATTCACCCCTCCACTTT. The encoded protein is CASSQDAENSPLHF.

CDR3 sequence: CASSYRQGRGTYEQYF. CDR3 sequence (DNA): TGCGCCAGCAGCTACAGACAGGGCAGAGGCACCTACGAGCAGTACTTC. The chain recombines TRBV4-1 with TRBJ2-7; TRBD1 matches 7 bases. This CDR3 region has 16 residues. Unmatched junction bases numbered 12, after V lost 5 bases and J lost 2 bases. CDR1 is MGHRA, CDR2 YSYEKL, per germline.

The CDR3 reads CSVDRVGYGYTF. Here the CDR3 DNA reads TGCAGCGTTGATAGGGTCGGCTATGGCTACACCTTC. The chain couples TRBV29-1 to TRBJ1-2, with D unclear. The CDR3 contains 12 residues. Germline V gene lookup returns CDR1 SQVTM and CDR2 ANQGSEA. V was shortened by 3 bases and J by 4 bases, with 9 bases between the two germline ends.

The J gene is TRBJ1-5, the V gene TRBV12-5; D remains unclear. Trimming pared 0 bases from V and 3 bases from J, leaving 9 bases between. Germline V gene sequence: CDR1 LGHNT, CDR2 FRNRAP. The CDR3 is made up of 15 amino acids. CDR3 nucleotide sequence: TGTGCTAGTGGTTTGGTATCGACCTTCAATCAGCCCCAGCATTTT. This gives the protein CASGLVSTFNQPQHF.

The chain links TRBV6-1 to TRBJ2-7; 9 bases agree with TRBD1. Germline V gives CDR1 MNHNS, CDR2 SASEGT. The CDR3 consists of 14 residues. The J segment lost 5 bases and the V segment lost 3 bases, leaving 5 bases of the junction unmatched. CDR3 in DNA: TGTGCCAGCAGTGATGGGACAGGGCTTAACGAGCAGTACTTC. Protein product: CASSDGTGLNEQYF.

The chain employs TRBV10-1 and TRBJ1-6, with D perhaps matching TRBD1 (5 bases). Trimming stripped 4 bases from V and 6 bases from J, with 13 bases between. The CDR3 totals 15 residues. Germline CDR1 and CDR2: WNHNN and SYGVQD (reference sequence). The CDR3 bases are TGCGCCAGCAGTGCGGGGACGCAATTTAATTCACCCCTCCACTTT. Its translation is CASSAGTQFNSPLHF.

This chain uses TRBV5-4 with TRBJ2-3; unclear D gene. The CDR3 covers 13 residues. Germline CDR1 reads SGHNT; CDR2 reads YYREEE (reference sequence). Trimming pared 5 bases from V and 0 bases from J, leaving 7 bases between. CDR3 protein: CASRYHSTDTQYF. The CDR3 DNA follows: TGTGCCAGCAGGTACCACAGCACAGATACGCAGTATTTT. Combining the CDR3 with reference TRBV5-4 and TRBJ2-3 gives the whole variable domain ETGVTQSPTHLIKTRGQQVTLRCSSQSGHNTVSWYQQALGQGPQFIFQYYREEENGRGNFPPRFSGLQFPNYSSELNVNALELDDSALYLCASRYHSTDTQYFGPGTRLTVL.

CDR3 in amino acids: CAWSVLGGIVQYF. The CDR3 coding sequence is TGTGCCTGGAGTGTACTTGGAGGGATTGTGCAGTACTTC. V usage is TRBV30 and J usage is TRBJ2-7; tentatively, D is TRBD2 (6 bases). Germline V gives CDR1 GTSNPN, CDR2 SVGIG (reference sequence). The CDR3 is 13 residues long. V was shortened by 0 bases and J by 9 bases, with 15 bases between the two germline ends.

The V call is TRBV19, the J call TRBJ1-2; D not certain. This CDR3 contains 11 residues. Trimming removed 6 bases at V and 8 bases at J, with 10 bases between. Germline V lookup: CDR1 LNHDA, CDR2 SQIVND (reference sequence). The CDR3 protein is CASSHLGGYTF. In nucleotides, the CDR3 is TGTGCCAGTAGCCATCTGGGGGGCTACACCTTC.

The chain is built from TRBV5-5 and TRBJ1-1; 12 bases agree with TRBD1. V gave up 3 bases and J gave up 4 bases; unmatched junction bases: 4. The CDR3 is 15 residues long. Germline values: CDR1 SGHKS, CDR2 YYEKEE (reference sequence). The CDR3 loop reads CASSWDRGPGTEAFF. For the CDR3, the DNA is TGTGCCAGCAGCTGGGACAGGGGGCCCGGCACTGAAGCTTTCTTT.

This chain uses TRBV7-9 with TRBJ1-1, with D tentatively TRBD1 (5 bases). CDR1 is SEHNR and CDR2 is FQNEAQ in the germline V gene (reference sequence). Trimming removed 3 bases at V and 0 bases at J, with 8 bases between. This CDR3 spans 14 amino acids. CDR3: CASSFGGMNTEAFF. CDR3 DNA sequence: TGTGCCAGCAGCTTTGGGGGGATGAACACTGAAGCTTTCTTT.

This rearrangement joins TRBV4-3 to TRBJ2-5, with 11 nucleotides matching TRBD2. Trimming took 1 base from V and 1 from J; bases not matched to a gene: 14. The germline CDR1 and CDR2 sequences are LGHNA and YSLEER. This CDR3 is 20 amino acids long. CDR3 nucleotide sequence: TGCGCCAGCAGCCAAGCTCCCCAAATAGCTAGCGGGGGGTTCCAAGAGACCCAGTACTTC. Its translation: CASSQAPQIASGGFQETQYF.

The rearrangement uses TRBV7-9 and TRBJ1-2, with TRBD1 matching over 9 bases. In germline, CDR1 is SEHNR, CDR2 FQNEAQ (reference sequence). Unmatched junction bases numbered 9, after V lost 3 bases and J lost 4 bases. The CDR3 sequence is 16 residues long. The CDR3 here is CASSFSQGARSYGYTF. DNA of the CDR3: TGTGCCAGCAGCTTTTCACAGGGGGCGCGTTCCTATGGCTACACCTTC.

This chain joins TRBV19 and TRBJ2-1; weak D call: TRBD2 (6 bases). With 8 bases removed from V and 6 bases from J, the gap between germline ends came to 17 bases. CDR1 is LNHDA and CDR2 is SQIVND in the germline V gene (reference sequence). The length of the CDR3 is 14 residues. CDR3 loop: CASGDFQLGNEQFF. The DNA of the CDR3 is TGTGCCAGTGGGGACTTCCAGTTGGGCAATGAGCAGTTCTTC.

This clone was seen more than once but under ten times. The rearrangement joins TRBV20-1 to TRBJ1-1; D remains unclear. V was shortened by 4 bases and J by 7 bases, with 10 bases between the two germline ends. CDR3 length equals 11 residues. In germline, CDR1 is DFQATT, CDR2 SNEGSKA (reference sequence). The CDR3 spells CSAKGSGEAFF. The CDR3 DNA follows: TGCAGTGCTAAAGGATCGGGTGAAGCTTTCTTT.

This clone was detected only a few times. The chain carries TRBV6-1 and TRBJ2-7; TRBD1 matches 7 bases. The CDR3 has 14 amino acids. Germline V gene data show CDR1 as MNHNS and CDR2 as SASEGT. The V segment lost 5 bases and the J segment 3 bases; nucleotides outside the gene matches: 7. In nucleotides, the CDR3 is TGTGCCAGCAGTCTAGGGGGCGACGTCTACGAGCAGTACTTC. Translating gives CASSLGGDVYEQYF.

The chain employs TRBV19 and TRBJ1-5; weak D call: TRBD1 (5 bases). The V end lost 4 bases, the J end lost 7 bases, and 8 bases lay between the germline ends. The CDR3 is 12 residues long. Germline-derived CDR1 and CDR2 are LNHDA and SQIVND (reference sequence). CDR3 amino acids: CASSTRGQPQHF. CDR3 DNA sequence: TGTGCCAGTAGTACTAGGGGACAGCCCCAGCATTTT.

This sequence joins TRBV7-6 and TRBJ2-7, with D unclear. The V gene's germline CDR1 is SGHVS and CDR2 FNYEAQ. CDR3 length: 13 residues. The V gene lost 6 bases and the J gene lost 2 bases, with 11 bases spanning the gap. CDR3 in DNA: TGTGCCAGCAGAGGGTCGTTAACCTACGAGCAGTACTTC. Amino acids: CASRGSLTYEQYF. The variable domain in full, with the rest retrieved from reference TRBV7-6 and TRBJ2-7, is GAGVSQSPRYKVTKRGQDVALRCDPISGHVSLYWYRQALGQGPEFLTYFNYEAQQDKSGLPNDRFSAERPEGSISTLTIQRTEQRDSAMYRCASRGSLTYEQYFGPGTRLTVT.

This clone was detected a few times. The chain links TRBV9 to TRBJ1-1, with a possible D match to TRBD1 (6 bases). Germline V lookup: CDR1 SGDLS, CDR2 YYNGEE. V dropped 4 bases and J dropped 0 bases, with 19 bases sitting between them. CDR3 length: 17 amino acids. DNA of the CDR3: TGTGCCAGCAGCACTCGAGGGGTCCCAGGGGTGAACACTGAAGCTTTCTTT. Its protein product is CASSTRGVPGVNTEAFF.

The J gene is TRBJ1-1, the V gene TRBV6-6; unclear D gene. V shed 0 bases and J shed 5 bases, with 7 bases lying between them. The CDR3 totals 13 residues. Germline assignment: CDR1 MNHNY and CDR2 SVGAGI (reference sequence). CDR3 DNA: TGTGCCAGCAGTTACTCGACGGGGACTGAAGCTTTCTTT. Its protein product is CASSYSTGTEAFF.

This clone was seen just once. The rearrangement joins TRBV5-1 to TRBJ2-7; D unclear. With 4 bases removed from V and 2 bases from J, the gap between germline ends came to 13 bases. Germline lookup yields CDR1 SGHRS and CDR2 YFSETQ. This CDR3 has 14 amino acids. The CDR3 DNA follows: TGCGCCAGCAGCCTTGACTCCCCCCCCTACGAGCAGTACTTC. The encoded protein is CASSLDSPPYEQYF.

The gene calls are TRBV18 and TRBJ1-1; D gene uncertain. CDR3 length: 12 residues. Per the germline V gene, CDR1 is KGHSH and CDR2 is LQKENI. Trimming left V 6 bases short and J 7 bases short, with 12 bases between. The DNA of the CDR3 is TGTGCCAGCTCCCCGTTTAGCGGTGAAGCTTTCTTT. It translates to CASSPFSGEAFF.

V usage is TRBV7-9 and J usage is TRBJ2-7; no clear D gene. This CDR3 is 15 amino acids long. V was trimmed by 0 bases and J by 2 bases, leaving 11 bases between them. Per the germline V gene, CDR1 is SEHNR and CDR2 is FQNEAQ (reference sequence). CDR3 sequence reads: CASSLASVLAYEQYF. CDR3 coding DNA: TGTGCCAGCAGCTTAGCCAGTGTGTTAGCCTACGAGCAGTACTTC. The whole variable domain, filled in from reference TRBV7-9 and TRBJ2-7, reads DTGVSQNPRHKITKRGQNVTFRCDPISEHNRLYWYRQTLGQGPEFLTYFQNEAQLEKSRLLSDRFSAERPKGSFSTLEIQRTEQGDSAMYLCASSLASVLAYEQYFGPGTRLTVT.

This clone appeared a single time. The chain has TRBV7-8 and TRBJ2-7; D could derive from TRBD1 or TRBD2 (5 bases each). The CDR3 is 14 residues long. CDR1 and CDR2 (germline): SGHVS, FQNEAQ. Trimming stripped 1 base from V and 4 bases from J, with 11 bases between. The CDR3 bases are TGTGCCAGCAGCTTAGTTGGGGGAACGTACGAGCAGTACTTC. Amino acids: CASSLVGGTYEQYF.

The genes are TRBV2 and TRBJ2-1; D is uncertain. This CDR3 is built from 13 residues. Trimming took 6 bases from V and 7 from J, leaving 13 bases between them. Germline loops: CDR1 SNHLY, CDR2 FYNNEI. The CDR3 reads CASSSYLGNEQFF. The CDR3 nucleotides are TGTGCCAGCAGCTCATACCTAGGAAATGAGCAGTTCTTC.

V gene TRBV7-6 combines with J gene TRBJ1-3, with D tentatively TRBD1 (5 bases). V shed 0 bases and J shed 1 base, with 7 bases lying between them. CDR1 SGHVS and CDR2 FNYEAQ come from the germline V gene. This CDR3 is 15 amino acids long. This CDR3 is CASSLAGASGNTIYF. The CDR3 DNA reads TGTGCCAGCAGCTTAGCCGGGGCATCTGGAAACACCATATATTTT.

The chain joins TRBV10-3 to TRBJ2-3, with D tentatively TRBD2 (5 bases). The CDR3 covers 15 residues. Germline assignment: CDR1 ENHRY and CDR2 SYGVKD. V was clipped by 4 bases and J by 2 bases, with 13 bases between them. The CDR3 DNA reads as TGTGCCATCAGTGGCCTGTCGGGAATCACAGATACGCAGTATTTT. It encodes CAISGLSGITDTQYF.

The V and J genes are TRBV2 and TRBJ1-2; 7 bases are shared with TRBD1. The V gene end was trimmed by 3 bases and the J gene end by 0 bases; junction bases not matched to a gene: 4. Looked up from germline, CDR1 is SNHLY and CDR2 is FYNNEI. This CDR3 comprises 15 residues. CDR3 in DNA: TGTGCCAGCAGTGAGACAGGGTTACCTAACTATGGCTACACCTTC. Amino acids: CASSETGLPNYGYTF.

This sequence joins TRBV10-3 and TRBJ2-7, with D possibly TRBD1 on 6 matching bases. The germline V gene has CDR1 ENHRY and CDR2 SYGVKD. V lost 6 bases, J lost 6 bases, and 18 bases lay in between. The CDR3 loop spans 14 amino acids. CDR3 sequence (DNA): TGTGCCATCAGCGGAATCTCAGGGGTCTCCGAGCAGTACTTC. Its translation is CAISGISGVSEQYF.